A selection of T cell receptor beta chains follows, all from one sample in a study of response to subunit inactivated influenza vaccine. Via MiXCR, TCRdb re-called the RT-PCR reads, giving one row per CDR3 protein. The data contain about 190,000 distinct CDR3 sequences, over 13% of them seen just once; the ten biggest clones take up about 28%. The source was CD8+ T cells sorted from PBMCs, collected around 5 days after vaccination. These TCRs come from a man in his fifties who received an inactivated influenza vaccine. Each CDR3 is given with its conserved first and last residue. Fields, in order: D gene, J gene, clone size, V gene, CDR3 DNA, CDR3 protein. A D gene is named only where the DNA matches it firmly. Size values are once, few and many counts, or a class for expanded clones, and some rows have none.

D: NA; J: TRBJ2-1; size: many; V: TRBV24-1; DNA: TGTGCCACCAGTGATTCCGCAGGATCCAATGAGCAGTTCTTC; CDR3: CATSDSAGSNEQFF
D: TRBD2; J: TRBJ2-3; size: few; V: TRBV9; DNA: TGTGCCAGCAGCCCCAGTGGCGGGAGAGTCACAGATACGCAGTATTTT; CDR3: CASSPSGGRVTDTQYF
D: NA; J: TRBJ2-2; size: many; V: TRBV5-1; DNA: TGCGCCAGCAGCACGCGAAACACCGGGGAGCTGTTTTTT; CDR3: CASSTRNTGELFF
D: TRBD2; J: TRBJ2-1; size: few; V: TRBV20-1; DNA: TGCAGTGCTCGACTAGCGGGAGGGCCGATTTTTCCTAATGAGCAGTTCTTC; CDR3: CSARLAGGPIFPNEQFF
D: TRBD1; J: TRBJ2-3; size: NA; V: TRBV4-1; DNA: TGCGCCAGCAGCCAAACGGACAGGGTGGTAGGCACAGATACGCAGTATTTT; CDR3: CASSQTDRVVGTDTQYF
D: TRBD2; J: TRBJ2-2; size: many; V: TRBV5-1; DNA: TGCGCCAGCAGCGCCGGGACTAGCAACACCGGGGAGCTGTTTTTT; CDR3: CASSAGTSNTGELFF
D: NA; J: TRBJ2-5; size: few; V: TRBV28; DNA: TGTGCCAGCACGCCGGGACGCCGGGCGACCCAGTACTTC; CDR3: CASTPGRRATQYF
D: NA; J: TRBJ2-3; size: NA; V: TRBV19; DNA: TGTGCCAGTAGTCCTCGGAGAACAGATACGCAGTATTTT; CDR3: CASSPRRTDTQYF
D: NA; J: TRBJ1-5; size: NA; V: TRBV7-8; DNA: TGTGCCAGCAGCCCCCCCTCGGGAGGTCAGCCCCAGCATTTT; CDR3: CASSPPSGGQPQHF
D: NA; J: TRBJ1-3; size: NA; V: TRBV7-2; DNA: TGTGCCAGCAGCTGGAGCTCTGGAAACACCATATATTTT; CDR3: CASSWSSGNTIYF
D: NA; J: TRBJ2-7; size: NA; V: TRBV11-2; DNA: TGTGCCAGCAGCTCCCTCCGTAACGAGCAGTACTTC; CDR3: CASSSLRNEQYF
D: TRBD2; J: TRBJ2-1; size: few; V: TRBV11-2; DNA: TGTGCCAGCAGCTTAATAGTGGGAGGGCCCTACAATGAGCAGTTCTTC; CDR3: CASSLIVGGPYNEQFF
D: NA; J: TRBJ2-1; size: NA; V: TRBV29-1; DNA: TGCAGCGTCCCTCTCGGGGGACACTCCTACAATGAGCAGTTCTTC; CDR3: CSVPLGGHSYNEQFF
D: TRBD2; J: TRBJ2-3; size: NA; V: TRBV27; DNA: TGTGCCAGCGCCCCGCGGGGGCTAGCGGGAAGTACAGATACGCAGTATTTT; CDR3: CASAPRGLAGSTDTQYF
D: NA; J: TRBJ2-3; size: few; V: TRBV24-1; DNA: TGTGCCACCAGTGATTTGCGGGATGCGATCGGCAGCACAGATACGCAGTATTTT; CDR3: CATSDLRDAIGSTDTQYF
D: NA; J: TRBJ2-1; size: few; V: TRBV6-2/TRBV6-3; DNA: TGTGCCAGCAGTTACACCCCGGGGCGGGGTCCGCACAATGAGCAGTTCTTC; CDR3: CASSYTPGRGPHNEQFF